This T cell receptor (beta chain) came from a study of OX40 agonist ivuxolimab in advanced cancers. In germline, CDR1 is SEHNR, CDR2 FQNEAQ (reference sequence). The germline V and J ends were trimmed by 2 bases and 6 bases, with 16 bases remaining between them. This CDR3 comprises 16 residues. The table came from immunoSEQ multiplex PCR; TCRdb's copy has only in-frame clones and leaves some out. This sample has 70,000 to 80,000 clones, with about nine tenths found just once. The specimen was CD4+ or CD8+ T cells sorted from blood, collected in a trial of the OX40 agonist ivuxolimab. The clonotype was recovered from an adult with an advanced solid tumor such as melanoma, head and neck, liver or kidney cancer. The rearrangement links TRBV7-9 to TRBJ1-4, with D possibly TRBD1 on 6 matching bases. The CDR3: CASSLNPGGTDEKLFF. CDR3 in DNA: TGTGCCAGCAGCTTAAATCCGGGGGGCACAGATGAAAAACTGTTTTTT.